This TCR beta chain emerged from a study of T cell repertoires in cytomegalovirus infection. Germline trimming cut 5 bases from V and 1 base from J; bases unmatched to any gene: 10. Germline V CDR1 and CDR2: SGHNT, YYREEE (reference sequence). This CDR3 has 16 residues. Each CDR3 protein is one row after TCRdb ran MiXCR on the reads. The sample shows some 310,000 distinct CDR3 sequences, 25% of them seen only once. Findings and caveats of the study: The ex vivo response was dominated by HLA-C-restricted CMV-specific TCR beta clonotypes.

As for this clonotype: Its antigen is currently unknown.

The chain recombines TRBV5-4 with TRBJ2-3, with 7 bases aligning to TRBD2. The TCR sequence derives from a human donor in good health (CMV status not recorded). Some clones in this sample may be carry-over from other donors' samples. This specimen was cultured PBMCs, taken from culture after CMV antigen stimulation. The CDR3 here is CASSVSGNVGTDTQYF. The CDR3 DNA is TGTGCCAGCAGTGTGAGCGGGAACGTGGGCACAGATACGCAGTATTTT.